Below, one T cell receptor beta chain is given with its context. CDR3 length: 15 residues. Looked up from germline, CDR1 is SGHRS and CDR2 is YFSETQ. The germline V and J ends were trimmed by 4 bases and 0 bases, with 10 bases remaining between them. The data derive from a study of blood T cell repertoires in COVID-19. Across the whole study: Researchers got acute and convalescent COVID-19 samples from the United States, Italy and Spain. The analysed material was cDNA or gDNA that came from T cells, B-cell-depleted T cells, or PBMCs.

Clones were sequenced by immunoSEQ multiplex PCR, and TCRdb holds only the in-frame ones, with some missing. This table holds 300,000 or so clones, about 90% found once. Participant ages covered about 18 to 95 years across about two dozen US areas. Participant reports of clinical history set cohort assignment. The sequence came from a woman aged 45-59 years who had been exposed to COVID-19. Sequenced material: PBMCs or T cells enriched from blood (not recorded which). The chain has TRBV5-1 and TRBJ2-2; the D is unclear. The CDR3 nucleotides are TGCGCCAGCAGCGGAACAGCTACGAACACCGGGGAGCTGTTTTTT. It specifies CASSGTATNTGELFF.